This entry features one TCR beta chain sequence. With random hexamers, reverse transcription was performed on about 0.45 to 1 ug of RNA. The authors amplified TCR beta CDR3 across 54 Vbeta and 13 Jbeta using immunoSEQ multiplex PCR. TCRdb reprocessed the immunoSEQ multiplex PCR reads with MiXCR, giving one entry per CDR3 protein. The sample holds 180,000 or so distinct CDR3 sequences, less than 95% seen once. This CDR3 region has 16 residues. Looked up from germline, CDR1 is MNHEY and CDR2 is SVGEGT. The V segment lost 11 bases and the J segment 4 bases; nucleotides outside the gene matches: 7. The record originates from a study of CD8 T cells in Susac syndrome. Sequencing of TCR beta was undertaken in CD8+ and CD4+ T cells derived from blood.

Sequencing was done on a sample of CD4+ T cells from PBMCs. The chain employs TRBV6-2 or TRBV6-3 and TRBJ2-6, with TRBD2 identical over 14 bases. The sequence derives from a human donor in good health. In DNA, the CDR3 is TGTGCCGCGGGACTAGCGGGAGTCTGGGGGGCCAACGTCCTGACTTTC. Its protein is CAAGLAGVWGANVLTF.